This T cell receptor beta chain is from a study of Ad26.COV2.S vaccination and SARS-CoV-2 variants. Profiling relied on immunoSEQ multiplex PCR, and the TCRdb table lists in-frame clones only, not all of them. The sample consists of about 480,000 clones, around nine tenths of them appearing once. Treatment denoted: around 19 received Ad26.COV2.S at low or high dose, single or two shots; about 5 received placebo; per-sample allocation not given. Repertoires come from day 63 after the first vaccine or placebo injection. An 18-55-year-old adult in Boston served as donor. The administered vaccine (an Ad26 vector) expressed Wuhan-strain SARS-CoV-2 spike. This clone was detected a few times. Antigen specificity is unknown. Germline values: CDR1 LGHNA, CDR2 YNFKEQ. V was pared by 7 bases and J by 4 bases, with 6 bases of the junction left unmatched. The CDR3 has 14 amino acids. Study findings and constraints: Researchers cautioned that TCR breadth and depth analyses may have underestimated total T cell responses.

This clonotype was sampled from a person between 18 and 59 years old who received the Ad26.COV2.S COVID-19 vaccine or a placebo. V usage is TRBV4-2 and J usage is TRBJ1-2; TRBD1 matches at 10 bases. The source material was peripheral blood, sampled in a trial of Ad26.COV2.S vaccine versus placebo. CDR3 DNA: TGTGCCAGCACCCGGGACAGGGGTACCTATGGCTACACCTTC. It translates to CASTRDRGTYGYTF.